The present T cell receptor beta chain was sequenced within a study of response to subunit inactivated influenza vaccine. As to this clonotype: Its matching antigen is unknown.

This CDR3 is built from 15 residues. Trimming removed 4 bases from V and 1 base from J, with 13 bases in between. Broader study findings: That few new T cells are recruited by each seasonal influenza vaccination was the authors' suggestion.

MiXCR was run by TCRdb on the RT-PCR reads, yielding one entry per CDR3 protein. Here the sample spans about 300,000 distinct CDR3 sequences, less than 25% being singletons. The clonotype was recovered from a man between 50 and 75 years old who received an inactivated influenza vaccine. Sequenced here: PBMCs from blood, sampled 21 months after vaccination. The J gene is TRBJ1-1, the V gene TRBV12-3 or TRBV12-4, with D possibly being TRBD1 (6 bases). The CDR3: CASSSHLGGNTEAFF. The CDR3 coding sequence is TGTGCCAGCAGTTCGCACCTAGGGGGGAACACTGAAGCTTTCTTT.